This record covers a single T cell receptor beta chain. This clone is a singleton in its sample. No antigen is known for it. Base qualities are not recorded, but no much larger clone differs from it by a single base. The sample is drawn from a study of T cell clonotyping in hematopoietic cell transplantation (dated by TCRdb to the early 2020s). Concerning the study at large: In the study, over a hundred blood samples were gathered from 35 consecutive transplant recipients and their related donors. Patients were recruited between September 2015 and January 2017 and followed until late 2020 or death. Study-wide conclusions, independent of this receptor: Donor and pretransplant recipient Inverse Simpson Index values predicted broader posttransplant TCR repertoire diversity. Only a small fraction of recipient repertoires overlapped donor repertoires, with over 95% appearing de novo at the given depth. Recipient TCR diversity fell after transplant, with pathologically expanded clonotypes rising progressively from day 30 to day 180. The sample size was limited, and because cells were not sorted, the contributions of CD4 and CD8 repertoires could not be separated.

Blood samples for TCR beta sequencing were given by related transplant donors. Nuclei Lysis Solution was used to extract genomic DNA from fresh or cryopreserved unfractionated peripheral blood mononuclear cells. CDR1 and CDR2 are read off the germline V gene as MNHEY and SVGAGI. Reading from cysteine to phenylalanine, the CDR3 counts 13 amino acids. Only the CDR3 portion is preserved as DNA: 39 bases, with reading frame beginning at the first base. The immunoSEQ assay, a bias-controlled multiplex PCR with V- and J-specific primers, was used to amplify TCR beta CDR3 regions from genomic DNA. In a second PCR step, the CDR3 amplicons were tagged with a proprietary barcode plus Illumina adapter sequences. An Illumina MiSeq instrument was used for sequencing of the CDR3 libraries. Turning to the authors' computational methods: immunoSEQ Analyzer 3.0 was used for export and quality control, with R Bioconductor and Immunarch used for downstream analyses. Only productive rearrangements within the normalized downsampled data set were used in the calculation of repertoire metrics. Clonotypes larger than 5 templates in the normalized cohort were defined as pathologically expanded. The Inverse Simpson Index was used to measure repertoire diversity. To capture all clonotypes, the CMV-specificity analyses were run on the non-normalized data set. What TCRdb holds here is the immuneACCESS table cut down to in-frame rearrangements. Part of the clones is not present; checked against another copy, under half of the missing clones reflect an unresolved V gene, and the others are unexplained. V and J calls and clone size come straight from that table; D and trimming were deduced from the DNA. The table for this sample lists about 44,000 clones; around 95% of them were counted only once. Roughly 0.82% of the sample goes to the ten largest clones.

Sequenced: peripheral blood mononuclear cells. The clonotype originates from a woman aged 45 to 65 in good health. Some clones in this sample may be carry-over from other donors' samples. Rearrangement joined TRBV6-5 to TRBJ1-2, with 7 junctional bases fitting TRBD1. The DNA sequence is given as TGTGCTATCCGAGAGGGGGCTACCTATGGCTACACCTTC. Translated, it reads CAIREGATYGYTF.